These 25 T cell receptor beta chains originate from one sample sequenced in a study of T cell responses to AZD1222 COVID-19 vaccine. Produced via immunoSEQ multiplex PCR; TCRdb's table is partial and in-frame only. The data show approximately 56,000 clones, 70% to 90% seen once. Sample: peripheral blood, taken on day 0 of AZD1222 vaccination. These receptors were collected from an adult in good health.

V is TRBV9 and J is TRBJ2-3, with TRBD1 identical over 9 bases. The CDR3 contains 15 residues. V lost 4 bases and J lost 3; bases outside the gene matches: 6. Germline V CDR1 and CDR2: SGDLS, YYNGEE. The CDR3 protein is CASSSGTGRTDTQYF. In nucleotides, the CDR3 is TGTGCCAGCAGCTCCGGGACAGGGAGGACAGATACGCAGTATTTT.

This clone came up once. The J gene is TRBJ1-5, the V gene TRBV7-2; the D is unclear. The CDR3 extends over 16 amino acids. The germline V gene encodes CDR1 SGHTA and CDR2 FQGNSA. Deletions cut 1 base from V and 3 bases from J, with 13 bases between. CDR3 loop: CASSLVGGLLNQPQHF. The CDR3 region has the DNA TGTGCCAGCAGCTTAGTCGGAGGGCTACTCAATCAGCCCCAGCATTTT.

This rearrangement joins TRBV6-6 to TRBJ2-1; no definite D call. Deletions cut 2 bases from V and 8 bases from J, with 10 bases between. The CDR3 extends over 13 amino acids. The germline gives CDR1 MNHNY, CDR2 SVGAGI (reference sequence). The CDR3: CASSYPNQDEQFF. CDR3 coding DNA: TGTGCCAGCAGTTACCCCAATCAAGATGAGCAGTTCTTC.

This chain joins TRBV4-1 and TRBJ2-1, with D unclear. V dropped 2 bases and J dropped 7 bases, with 15 bases sitting between them. Germline values: CDR1 MGHRA, CDR2 YSYEKL. The CDR3 contains 15 residues. The CDR3 bases are TGCGCCAGCAGCCAAATCGTCAGAGGACGGAATGAGCAGTTCTTC. This translates into CASSQIVRGRNEQFF.

This rearrangement joins TRBV7-6 to TRBJ1-3; a weak D match, TRBD1 (5 bases). The CDR3 consists of 15 residues. Germline V lookup: CDR1 SGHVS, CDR2 FNYEAQ. The germline V and J ends were trimmed by 1 base and 0 bases, with 7 bases remaining between them. The CDR3 coding sequence is TGTGCCAGCAGCTTAGGACAGAGCTCTGGAAACACCATATATTTT. This sequence encodes CASSLGQSSGNTIYF.

The chain links TRBV30 to TRBJ2-2, with a tentative D call TRBD1 (5 bases). Deletions cut 0 bases from V and 6 bases from J, with 8 bases between. The length of the CDR3 is 13 residues. Germline CDR1 is GTSNPN and CDR2 is SVGIG (reference sequence). CDR3 in amino acids: CAWSVGAAGELFF. In DNA form, the CDR3 reads TGTGCCTGGAGTGTAGGGGCCGCCGGGGAGCTGTTTTTT. The full variable domain, in which reference TRBV30 and TRBJ2-2 provide the parts outside the CDR3, is SQTIHQWPATLVQPVGSPLSLECTVEGTSNPNLYWYRQAAGRGLQLLFYSVGIGQISSEVPQNLSASRPQDRQFILSSKKLLLSDSGFYLCAWSVGAAGELFFGEGSRLTVL.

The CDR3 DNA reads as TGCAGTGCTAGTAATAATAACTATGGCTACACCTTC. Translating gives CSASNNNYGYTF. This chain uses TRBV20-1 with TRBJ1-2; D not resolved. Germline V lookup: CDR1 DFQATT, CDR2 SNEGSKA (reference sequence). V lost 3 bases to trimming and J lost 1 base, with 6 bases between them. The CDR3 has 12 amino acids.

The chain carries TRBV6-1 and TRBJ2-1, with TRBD1 matching 7 bases. The ends lost 5 bases at V and 13 bases at J; junction bases unmatched: 5. CDR1 MNHNS and CDR2 SASEGT come from the germline V gene. This CDR3 contains 11 residues. Written as DNA, the CDR3 is TGTGCCAGCAGTCTCGACAGGGTACAGTTCTTC. Translating it yields CASSLDRVQFF.

This chain joins TRBV11-2 and TRBJ2-7, with D unclear. This CDR3 has 14 amino acids. Looked up from germline, CDR1 is SGHAT and CDR2 is FQNNGV. Trimming removed 0 bases from V and 0 bases from J, with 6 bases in between. The CDR3 here is CASSLDQSSYEQYF. The CDR3 bases are TGTGCCAGCAGCTTAGATCAGAGCTCCTACGAGCAGTACTTC.

The chain carries TRBV5-6 and TRBJ1-1; tentative D call: TRBD1 (6 bases). The germline V and J ends were trimmed by 4 bases and 3 bases, with 16 bases remaining between them. Germline CDR1 SGHDT, CDR2 YYEEEE. The CDR3 contains 15 residues. The CDR3 sequence is CASSIIGRGDTEAFF. As DNA, the CDR3 is TGTGCCAGCAGCATCATCGGGAGGGGGGACACTGAAGCTTTCTTT.

The chain links TRBV5-1 to TRBJ2-7, with 9 bases identical to TRBD1. V shed 3 bases and J 6 bases; nucleotides not matched to a gene: 7. Per the germline V gene, CDR1 is SGHRS and CDR2 is YFSETQ. The CDR3 consists of 14 residues. The CDR3 here is CASSYRQGDSEQYF. In nucleotides, the CDR3 is TGCGCCAGCAGCTATCGACAGGGGGACAGCGAGCAGTACTTC.

This sequence joins TRBV28 and TRBJ1-1; TRBD1 might be the D (5 bases). There are 14 residues in the CDR3. Trimming took 5 bases from V and 4 from J, leaving 14 bases between them. Germline V gives CDR1 MDHEN, CDR2 SYDVKM. The CDR3 sequence is CASSTLQGGTEAFF. CDR3 nucleotides: TGTGCCAGCAGTACACTCCAGGGAGGCACTGAAGCTTTCTTT.

The chain is built from TRBV6-5 and TRBJ1-1, with D tentatively TRBD1 (5 bases). Trimming took 6 bases from V and 1 from J, leaving 15 bases between them. Germline assignment: CDR1 MNHEY and CDR2 SVGAGI. This CDR3 is 15 amino acids long. The CDR3 protein is CASSTLRGGNTEAFF. The DNA of the CDR3 is TGTGCCAGCAGCACCCTCCGGGGGGGGAACACTGAAGCTTTCTTT.

As to this clone: A read error may produce the germline difference seen at one junction end. This chain uses TRBV4-1 with TRBJ2-7; no clear D gene. Germline V gives CDR1 MGHRA, CDR2 YSYEKL. The CDR3 length is 16 residues. The CDR3 DNA follows: TGCGCCAGCAGCCAAGCACCCGGGCCTGATTCCTACGGGCAGTACTTC. It is translated as CASSQAPGPDSYGQYF.

In its sample, this clone was seen a few times. The chain links TRBV6-5 to TRBJ1-5; D call uncertain. The CDR3 is 13 amino acids. Germline CDR1 and CDR2: MNHEY and SVGAGI. Trimming left V 2 bases short and J 7 bases short, with 9 bases between. CDR3 amino acids: CASSYVEGQPQHF. The CDR3, as DNA: TGTGCCAGCAGTTACGTCGAGGGACAGCCCCAGCATTTT.

The rearrangement joins TRBV18 to TRBJ1-6; TRBD1 matches at 7 bases. The CDR3 length is 15 residues. The germline CDR1 and CDR2 sequences are KGHSH and LQKENI. V dropped 0 bases and J dropped 11; count of bases not matched to a gene: 7. The chain's CDR3 is CASSPPTGPRAPLHF. The CDR3, as DNA: TGTGCCAGCTCACCACCGACAGGGCCACGGGCACCCCTCCACTTT.

The rearrangement uses TRBV14 and TRBJ2-2; TRBD1 aligns across 9 bases. V was clipped by 0 bases and J by 5 bases; unmatched bases: 4. This CDR3 spans 16 amino acids. The germline V gene encodes CDR1 SGHDN and CDR2 FVKESK. CDR3 in amino acids: CASSQETGGWTGELFF. The CDR3 DNA is TGTGCCAGCAGCCAAGAAACAGGGGGCTGGACCGGGGAGCTGTTTTTT.

This clone came up once. CDR3 in DNA: TGTGCCAGCAGGACAGGGACCTTTAATGAAAAACTGTTTTTT. Residues: CASRTGTFNEKLFF. J is TRBJ1-4 and V is TRBV28; 7 bases fit TRBD1. The CDR3 runs 14 residues. Germline assignment: CDR1 MDHEN and CDR2 SYDVKM. V gave up 6 bases and J gave up 4 bases; unmatched junction bases: 5.

The chain is built from TRBV20-1 and TRBJ2-3, with 12 bases that match TRBD2. The CDR3 spans 11 residues. Trimming cost V 5 bases and J 13 bases; bases outside gene matches: 4. The germline CDR1 and CDR2 sequences are DFQATT and SNEGSKA (reference sequence). The chain's CDR3 is CSAGGLAGKYF. The CDR3 nucleotides read TGCAGTGCTGGAGGACTAGCGGGGAAGTATTTT.

The chain combines TRBV6-1 with TRBJ1-5, with unresolved D. The V end was cut by 1 base, the J end by 1 base, with 8 bases between. CDR3 length: 15 residues. The germline gives CDR1 MNHNS, CDR2 SASEGT. The CDR3 coding sequence is TGTGCCAGCAGTGAAGTGGCACGGAGCAATCAGCCCCAGCATTTT. This sequence encodes CASSEVARSNQPQHF.

The chain uses TRBV19 and TRBJ1-2; D is undetermined. There are 15 residues in the CDR3. V was shortened by 7 bases and J by 2 bases, with 17 bases between the two germline ends. The germline V gene encodes CDR1 LNHDA and CDR2 SQIVND (reference sequence). The DNA of the CDR3 is TGTGCCAGTACCCAACCGTCCTTAGCGAACTATGGCTACACCTTC. Translating it yields CASTQPSLANYGYTF.

The CDR3 loop reads CASSQVLAYEQYF. CDR3 nucleotide sequence: TGCGCCAGCAGCCAAGTTCTAGCCTACGAGCAGTACTTC. The chain combines TRBV4-1 with TRBJ2-7; D unclear. The germline V and J ends were trimmed by 1 base and 2 bases, with 6 bases remaining between them. This CDR3 has 13 residues. Germline CDR1 and CDR2: MGHRA and YSYEKL.

The J gene is TRBJ1-1, the V gene TRBV5-4; a weak D match, TRBD1 (6 bases). V was cut by 1 base and J by 7 bases, with 14 bases left in between. This CDR3 has 14 amino acids. Germline CDR1 SGHNT, CDR2 YYREEE (reference sequence). Here the CDR3 reads CASSLQGGDSEAFF. The CDR3 DNA sequence: TGTGCCAGCAGCTTGCAAGGGGGTGACAGTGAAGCTTTCTTT.

V and J are TRBV27 and TRBJ2-7; either TRBD1 or TRBD2 may fit D (5 bases each). Germline CDR1 is MNHEY and CDR2 is SMNVEV (reference sequence). The CDR3 loop spans 11 amino acids. Trimming pared 2 bases from V and 6 bases from J, leaving 5 bases between. DNA for the CDR3: TGTGCCAGCAGTTTAGGGGGCGAGCAGTACTTC. This sequence encodes CASSLGGEQYF.

The chain uses TRBV6-2 or TRBV6-3 and TRBJ2-2; possible D gene TRBD1, 6 bases. The length of the CDR3 is 18 residues. V lost 0 bases and J lost 1, with 15 bases in between. Germline CDR1 reads MNHEY; CDR2 reads SVGEGT. CDR3 nucleotide sequence: TGTGCCAGCAGTTACTCGACGGTCAAGGACAGGAACACCGGGGAGCTGTTTTTT. Translated: CASSYSTVKDRNTGELFF.